This record looks at one T cell receptor (beta chain) sequence and its context. The antigen remains unidentified. This record belongs to a study of vaccination effects on CD4 cells after COVID-19. Method: immunoSEQ multiplex PCR; TCRdb's copy keeps in-frame clones and lacks some. The sample carries fewer than 75,000 clones, nearly 80% recorded once. Germline V gives CDR1 LGHNT, CDR2 FRNRAP. This CDR3 region has 18 residues. V shed 3 bases and J shed 0 bases, with 15 bases lying between them. Subsequent to ten to eleven days of culture, CD4+ T cells were isolated. Vaccine administered to participants consisted of two doses of either BNT162b2 or mRNA-1273. Cultures got half-medium changes with IL-2 on days 3 and 7.

The sample consisted of CD4+ T cells from PBMCs cultured without peptide, taken after COVID-19 vaccination. The chain employs TRBV12-5 and TRBJ2-6; D may correspond to TRBD1 or TRBD2 (5 bases each). The receptor comes from a human donor who received a COVID-19 vaccine. CDR3 coding DNA: TGTGCTAGTGGTTTTTGGGGGACGGCCAACTCTGGGGCCAACGTCCTGACTTTC. Its translation is CASGFWGTANSGANVLTF.